A selection of T cell receptor beta chains follows, all from one sample in a study of OX40 agonist ivuxolimab in advanced cancers. TCRdb's table, derived via immunoSEQ multiplex PCR, lists solely in-frame clones and lacks some. The repertoire holds 50,000 to 75,000 clones, 70% to 90% seen once, with around 1.2% in the top ten. Material: CD4+ or CD8+ T cells sorted from blood, obtained in a trial of the OX40 agonist ivuxolimab. The receptors come from an adult with an advanced solid tumor such as melanoma, head and neck, liver or kidney cancer. Each CDR3 is given with its conserved first and last residue. The D gene is left open where the match is weak. Some rows have no size entry. The others give once, few or many, or a class for an expanded clone.

TGCGCCAGCAGCTTGGAAGGGCAGTACTATGGCTACACCTTC CASSLEGQYYGYTF TRBV5-1 14 - TRBJ1-2 few
TGCGCCAGCAGCTTGGTGGCATACAGCACAGATACGCAGTATTTT CASSLVAYSTDTQYF TRBV5-1 15 - TRBJ2-3 -
TGTGCCAGCAGTTTGGACAGGACTAATTCACCCCTCCACTTT CASSLDRTNSPLHF TRBV28 14 TRBD1 TRBJ1-6 once
TGCGCCAGCAGCCCGAGACAGTCTTACACTGAAGCTTTCTTT CASSPRQSYTEAFF TRBV5-1 14 - TRBJ1-1 -
TGTGCCTGGAGTCGGCGGGGGGGCTTGGCCGGGGAGCTGTTTTTT CAWSRRGGLAGELFF TRBV30 15 TRBD2 TRBJ2-2 -
TGTGCCAGCAGTTACGGTGGCCAAGGGGGTGGCTACACCTTC CASSYGGQGGGYTF TRBV6-5 14 - TRBJ1-2 -
TGTGCCAGCTTTACAGCTGGAAACACCATATATTTT CASFTAGNTIYF TRBV18 12 - TRBJ1-3 -
TGCAGCGTTGTAGGGGACAGGGGCCGTGGCTACACCTTC CSVVGDRGRGYTF TRBV29-1 13 TRBD1 TRBJ1-2 -
TGCGCCAGCAGCCAAGATGGTTCATGGTTGGGGGGCGGAAAACTGTTTTTT CASSQDGSWLGGGKLFF TRBV4-1 17 - TRBJ1-4 -
TGTGCCAGCAGCCCCGCTATGGTGGGGAAACAAGAGACCCAGTACTTC CASSPAMVGKQETQYF TRBV7-2 16 - TRBJ2-5 -
TGTGCCAGCAGCGACTGGACAGGGAGGAACACTGAAGCTTTCTTT CASSDWTGRNTEAFF TRBV5-5 15 TRBD1 TRBJ1-1 -
TGCAGCGTAGTCAGACAGAGCTATGGCTACACCTTC CSVVRQSYGYTF TRBV29-1 12 - TRBJ1-2 -
TGTGCCAGCTCACCTAACTCAGGGGACACTGAAGCTTTCTTT CASSPNSGDTEAFF TRBV18 14 - TRBJ1-1 few
TGTGCCAGTAGATCTGCCGGCGCCGGGGAGCTGTTTTTT CASRSAGAGELFF TRBV19 13 - TRBJ2-2 -
TGTGCCAGCAGCTCCCGACAGGGAGGACCAACTAATGAAAAACTGTTTTTT CASSSRQGGPTNEKLFF TRBV7-2 17 TRBD1 TRBJ1-4 -
TGCGCCAGCAGCCGACAGGGTGACAACACTGAAGCTTTCTTT CASSRQGDNTEAFF TRBV5-1 14 TRBD1 TRBJ1-1 -
TGTGCCACCAGGAGAAGTTCCTACGAGCAGTACTTC CATRRSSYEQYF TRBV6-1 12 - TRBJ2-7 -
TGTGCCAGCAGGTGGGCGGGACAGGGCATCTACGAGCAGTACTTC CASRWAGQGIYEQYF TRBV27 15 TRBD1 TRBJ2-7 -
TGCGCCAGCAGGGAAGGACAGTTCATGGCCTACGAGCAGTACTTC CASREGQFMAYEQYF TRBV5-1 15 - TRBJ2-7 -
TGCGCCAGCAGCCAAGATCGTCAGGGGAGGAATGAGCAGTTCTTC CASSQDRQGRNEQFF TRBV4-1 15 - TRBJ2-1 few
TGTGCCAGCAGATACCGGGACGAAGCCTACGAGCAGTACTTC CASRYRDEAYEQYF TRBV6-1 14 - TRBJ2-7 -
TGTGCCAGCAGTTTCCCTAGCGGGGGACAAGAGACCCAGTACTTC CASSFPSGGQETQYF TRBV28 15 TRBD2 TRBJ2-5 once
TGTGCCAGCAGTTTCCCGGAGGGGCTAGCGGGGGGTCTCAATGAGCAGTTCTTC CASSFPEGLAGGLNEQFF TRBV6-9 18 TRBD2 TRBJ2-1 -
TGCGCCAGCAGTGAACACAGGACTAGCACAGATACGCAGTATTTT CASSEHRTSTDTQYF TRBV10-2 15 - TRBJ2-3 -
TGTGCCAGCAGCCTGAGGACAGGGCCCTCCTACGAGCAGTACTTC CASSLRTGPSYEQYF TRBV6-1 15 TRBD1 TRBJ2-7 -
TGTGCCAGCAGTCTCCACACTGAAGCTTTCTTT CASSLHTEAFF TRBV28 11 - TRBJ1-1 few
TGTGCCAGCAGTTACTCGAATGGAGCTTCCGAGGCTTTCTTT CASSYSNGASEAFF TRBV6-6 14 - TRBJ1-1 -
TGTGCCTGGACCCCGGGGGACAGTTTCTACGAGCAGTACTTC CAWTPGDSFYEQYF TRBV30 14 - TRBJ2-7 -
TGTGCCAGCAGTTACAGGGACAAGAACACTGAAGCTTTCTTT CASSYRDKNTEAFF TRBV6-5 14 - TRBJ1-1 -
TGCGCCAGCAGCGTAACCAGTGGGGTCACAGATACGCAGTATTTT CASSVTSGVTDTQYF TRBV5-1 15 - TRBJ2-3 -
TGTGCCAGCAGCTTAGTCCCCCGTCGGCCCCGCCACCCCGGGGAGCTGTTTTTT CASSLVPRRPRHPGELFF TRBV11-2 18 - TRBJ2-2 -
TGTGCCAGCAGCTTTGGAGGAAACACCGGGGAGCTGTTTTTT CASSFGGNTGELFF TRBV13 14 - TRBJ2-2 -
TGCGCCAGCAGCAAGGGTGGGGACAGAGTCGCAACTAATGAAAAACTGTTTTTT CASSKGGDRVATNEKLFF TRBV5-1 18 TRBD1 TRBJ1-4 -
TGTGCCTGGAGTAGGCAGGGGGCTCAGCCCCAGCATTTT CAWSRQGAQPQHF TRBV30 13 TRBD1 TRBJ1-5 -
TGCGCCAGCAGCCCAACCGCGGGGGGGCGGTTCAATGAGCAGTTCTTC CASSPTAGGRFNEQFF TRBV5-1 16 TRBD2 TRBJ2-1 once